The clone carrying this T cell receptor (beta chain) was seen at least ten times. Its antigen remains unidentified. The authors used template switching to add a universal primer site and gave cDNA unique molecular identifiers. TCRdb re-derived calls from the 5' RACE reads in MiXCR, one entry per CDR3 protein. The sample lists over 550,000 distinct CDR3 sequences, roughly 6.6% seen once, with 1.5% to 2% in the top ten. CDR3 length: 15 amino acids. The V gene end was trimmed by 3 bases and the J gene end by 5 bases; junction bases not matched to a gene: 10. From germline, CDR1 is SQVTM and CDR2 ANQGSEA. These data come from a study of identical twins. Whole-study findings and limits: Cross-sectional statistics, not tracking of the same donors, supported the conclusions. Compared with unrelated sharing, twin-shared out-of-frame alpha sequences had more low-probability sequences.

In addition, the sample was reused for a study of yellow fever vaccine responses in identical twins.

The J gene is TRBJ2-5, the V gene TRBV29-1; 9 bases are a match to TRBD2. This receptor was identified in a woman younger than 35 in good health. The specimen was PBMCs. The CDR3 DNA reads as TGCAGCGTTGATGTCGTGGCGGGAGGGACGGAGACCCAGTACTTC. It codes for CSVDVVAGGTETQYF.